This TCR beta chain is from a study of T cell repertoires in cytomegalovirus infection. Study details: Indications of both CMV infection and matching HLA type were provided by public TCR beta signatures.

Each CDR3 protein gets one entry after TCRdb re-called the reads with MiXCR. Among around 240,000 distinct CDR3 sequences listed, approximately 24% were seen once. In the case of this clonotype: What it binds is unknown.

Trimming left V 0 bases short and J 6 bases short, with 8 bases between. The CDR3 consists of 14 residues. CDR1 MGHRA and CDR2 YSYEKL come from the germline V gene. Points from the study as a whole: CMV-specific HLA-C-restricted TCR beta clonotypes dominated the ex vivo response. There were carriers of CMV plus the relevant HLA, and cumulative public TCR beta family frequency identified them.

The chain links TRBV4-1 to TRBJ2-2; D perhaps matches TRBD1 (5 bases). This TCR was sampled from a human donor in good health (CMV status not recorded). Some clones in this sample may be carry-over from other donors' samples. Sequenced sample: CD8+ T cells from PBMCs. The CDR3 is CASSQDPTAGELFF. In nucleotides, the CDR3 is TGCGCCAGCAGCCAAGATCCGACAGCCGGGGAGCTGTTTTTT.